The 6 T cell receptor beta chains given below trace back to one sample, sequenced in a study of T cell clones after liver transplantation. Some clones are missing from TCRdb's copy, which holds only in-frame ones; the method was immunoSEQ multiplex PCR. The sample has tens of thousands of clones, 75% to 90% seen once; the top ten hold less than 3%. Sequenced here: CD4+ T cells from blood, sampled at the 22-month timepoint. These TCRs come from a human patient who received a liver transplant. A subset of T cells may come from the graft donor.

The rearrangement links TRBV5-6 to TRBJ2-1; D remains ambiguous. Trimming left V 1 base short and J 6 bases short, with 11 bases between. CDR1 is SGHDT and CDR2 is YYEEEE in the germline V gene. There are 14 residues in the CDR3. Written as DNA, the CDR3 is TGTGCCAGCAGCTTGATGGGTCCAGCCAATGAGCAGTTCTTC. Translating it yields CASSLMGPANEQFF.

V and J are TRBV7-2 and TRBJ2-1; D possibly corresponds to TRBD2 (6 bases). Germline-derived CDR1 and CDR2 are SGHTA and FQGNSA. CDR3 length: 14 residues. Trimming took off 5 bases at V and 12 bases at J, with 20 bases between the two ends. As DNA, the CDR3 is TGTGCCAGCAGCCCCGCCAATCCCGGCGGGATGCAGTTCTTC. Its translation is CASSPANPGGMQFF. Combining the CDR3 with reference TRBV7-2 and TRBJ2-1 gives the whole variable domain GAGVSQSPSNKVTEKGKDVELRCDPISGHTALYWYRQSLGQGLEFLIYFQGNSAPDKSGLPSDRFSAERTGGSVSTLTIQRTQQEDSAVYLCASSPANPGGMQFFGPGTRLTVL.

This clone was observed a few times. The chain combines TRBV9 with TRBJ1-6; no reliable D call. This CDR3 has 13 amino acids. V was pared by 2 bases and J by 8 bases, with 8 bases between. CDR1 and CDR2 (germline): SGDLS, YYNGEE. The chain's CDR3 is CASSVFSDSPLHF. DNA of the CDR3: TGTGCCAGCAGCGTGTTCAGCGATTCACCCCTCCACTTT.

The chain joins TRBV19 to TRBJ2-7, with 10 bases identical to TRBD1. CDR1 is LNHDA and CDR2 is SQIVND in the germline V gene (reference sequence). J gave up 5 bases and V 6 bases, and 10 bases lay outside the gene matches. The CDR3 sequence is 15 residues long. The CDR3 nucleotides read TGTGCCAGTAGATCCATCGGGGACAGGGGTCACGAGCAGTACTTC. Encoded protein: CASRSIGDRGHEQYF. Based on the CDR3 plus reference TRBV19 and TRBJ2-7, the full variable domain is DGGITQSPKYLFRKEGQNVTLSCEQNLNHDAMYWYRQDPGQGLRLIYYSQIVNDFQKGDIAEGYSVSREKKESFPLTVTSAQKNPTAFYLCASRSIGDRGHEQYFGPGTRLTVT.

V is TRBV5-4 and J is TRBJ2-1; 7 positions agree with TRBD2. The CDR3 has 15 residues. The V and J ends lost 4 bases and 0 bases, in that order; junction bases with no gene match: 4. Germline loops: CDR1 SGHNT, CDR2 YYREEE (reference sequence). The CDR3 here is CASSLGGISYNEQFF. CDR3 nucleotides: TGTGCCAGCAGCCTCGGGGGGATCTCCTACAATGAGCAGTTCTTC.

The V gene is TRBV7-3, the J gene TRBJ2-1; D may be TRBD1 or TRBD2 (5 bases each). This CDR3 spans 17 amino acids. Per germline, CDR1 SGHTA and CDR2 FQGTGA. V was cut by 1 base and J by 0 bases, with 13 bases left in between. CDR3 bases: TGTGCCAGCAGCTTAAACCAGGGACGGAACTCCTACAATGAGCAGTTCTTC. Translated, it gives CASSLNQGRNSYNEQFF.